The 22 T cell receptor beta chains in this list originate from one sample, sequenced in a study of cytomegalovirus exposure and HLA in healthy donors. The PCR was carried out with 60 Vbeta primers and 13 Jbeta primers. Here immunoSEQ multiplex PCR was the method, and the copy in TCRdb shows in-frame clones only, minus some. The table records about 120,000 clones, approximately 15% of them present only once. Sequenced input: PBMCs. The receptors were sampled from a woman aged 18-35 years in good health and CMV-seronegative.

This clone has a handful of counts. Germline and junction disagree at one end, which may indicate a read error. The J gene is TRBJ1-1, the V gene TRBV30; D is possibly TRBD1 (6 bases). CDR3 length: 13 residues. Germline V gives CDR1 GTSNPN, CDR2 SVGIG (reference sequence). This CDR3 reads CAWGVGTPLEAFF. Written as DNA, the CDR3 is TGTGCCTGGGGTGTCGGGACACCTCTTGAAGCTTTCTTT.

This clone was seen a handful of times. The V and J genes are TRBV6-6 and TRBJ1-6; perhaps TRBD1 as D (6 bases). Germline V gene lookup returns CDR1 MNHNY and CDR2 SVGAGI (reference sequence). The germline V and J ends were trimmed by 7 bases and 13 bases, with 20 bases remaining between them. The CDR3 totals 14 residues. CDR3 sequence: CASTEQGLSSPLHF. The CDR3 DNA follows: TGTGCCAGCACCGAACAGGGTTTAAGTTCTCCCCTCCACTTT.

This clone came up a few times. V gene TRBV5-1 combines with J gene TRBJ1-1, with D tentatively TRBD1 (6 bases). The V end lost 3 bases, the J end lost 5 bases, and 11 bases lay between the germline ends. Germline V gene data show CDR1 as SGHRS and CDR2 as YFSETQ. This CDR3 has 13 residues. DNA of the CDR3: TGCGCCAGCAGCTACGGGGGGCCAACTGAAGCTTTCTTT. Protein sequence: CASSYGGPTEAFF.

There are a few counts of this clone. The rearrangement uses TRBV19 and TRBJ1-2; 7 bases are a match to TRBD1. CDR1 and CDR2 from the germline V gene are LNHDA and SQIVND (reference sequence). The CDR3 spans 13 residues. With V trimmed by 4 bases and J by 4 bases, 3 bases remained unmatched. The DNA of the CDR3 is TGTGCCAGTAGTACCGGGACAGTCTATGGCTACACCTTC. Amino acids: CASSTGTVYGYTF.

CDR3 coding DNA: TGTGCCAGCAGTGGGGGCCTTGAAGCTTTCTTT. This gives the protein CASSGGLEAFF. The chain couples TRBV28 to TRBJ1-1; possibly TRBD1 for D (6 bases). V was clipped by 5 bases and J by 7 bases, with 8 bases between them. Per germline, CDR1 MDHEN and CDR2 SYDVKM. This CDR3 comprises 11 residues.

V usage is TRBV29-1 and J usage is TRBJ2-7; D is perhaps TRBD2 (5 bases). Deletions cut 5 bases from V and 3 bases from J, with 17 bases between. CDR1 and CDR2 from the germline V gene are SQVTM and ANQGSEA. The CDR3 is made up of 14 amino acids. CDR3: CSVHTGQSGYEQYF. The CDR3 bases are TGCAGCGTTCACACCGGGCAAAGCGGCTACGAGCAGTACTTC.

The chain is built from TRBV4-1 and TRBJ1-1; 7 bases map to TRBD1. This CDR3 contains 16 residues. V trimming: 1 base; J trimming: 1 base; junction bases outside the gene matches: 6. The germline gives CDR1 MGHRA, CDR2 YSYEKL. The CDR3 sequence is CASSQAWDRPNTEAFF. CDR3 nucleotides: TGCGCCAGCAGCCAAGCTTGGGACAGACCGAACACTGAAGCTTTCTTT.

V usage is TRBV7-9 and J usage is TRBJ1-1; the D is unclear. The CDR3 has 14 residues. Germline CDR1 reads SEHNR; CDR2 reads FQNEAQ (reference sequence). Trimming cost V 1 base and J 0 bases, with 6 bases left between them. The CDR3, as DNA: TGTGCCAGCAGCTTAGGAGGGATGAACACTGAAGCTTTCTTT. Protein product: CASSLGGMNTEAFF.

This clone was seen only a few times. V and J are TRBV27 and TRBJ2-7; D might be TRBD1 (6 bases). Germline CDR1 and CDR2: MNHEY and SMNVEV (reference sequence). The CDR3 is 12 residues long. V was clipped by 5 bases and J by 6 bases, with 11 bases between them. Here the CDR3 DNA reads TGTGCCAGCAGTCTACCGGACAGCGAGCAGTACTTC. This sequence encodes CASSLPDSEQYF.

The chain employs TRBV5-1 and TRBJ2-5; TRBD1 agrees at 9 bases. V was clipped by 4 bases and J by 4 bases; unmatched bases: 8. Germline-derived CDR1 and CDR2 are SGHRS and YFSETQ. CDR3 size: 15 residues. CDR3 nucleotides: TGCGCCAGCAGCCCCGGACAGGGGCGTTCAGAGACCCAGTACTTC. It yields the protein CASSPGQGRSETQYF.

The chain has TRBV27 and TRBJ2-7, with D maybe TRBD1 (6 bases). V lost 2 bases and J 2 bases, leaving 13 bases between the germline ends. The CDR3 loop spans 15 amino acids. Per germline, CDR1 MNHEY and CDR2 SMNVEV (reference sequence). Written as DNA, the CDR3 is TGTGCCAGCAGTTTAGTACAGGGCCTAACCTACGAGCAGTACTTC. Translating it yields CASSLVQGLTYEQYF.

This clone was recorded a few times. The chain links TRBV9 to TRBJ2-1, with 7 bases that match TRBD1. Trimming took 2 bases from V and 0 from J; bases not matched to a gene: 2. The CDR3 is 15 residues long. Germline V gene lookup returns CDR1 SGDLS and CDR2 YYNGEE. CDR3 region: CASSVGTDSYNEQFF. In DNA, the CDR3 is TGTGCCAGCAGCGTGGGGACAGACTCCTACAATGAGCAGTTCTTC.

This clone was observed a handful of times. This chain connects TRBV28 to TRBJ1-1; no clear D. The V end was cut by 5 bases, the J end by 7 bases, with 14 bases between. The CDR3 extends over 13 amino acids. CDR1 is MDHEN, CDR2 SYDVKM, per germline. CDR3 sequence (DNA): TGTGCCAGCAGTGGTACGCGGTTAATTGAAGCTTTCTTT. Amino acid sequence: CASSGTRLIEAFF.

This chain links TRBV5-1 with TRBJ2-7, with a weak D call TRBD1 (6 bases). CDR3 length: 17 residues. Germline V gene data show CDR1 as SGHRS and CDR2 as YFSETQ. V gave up 4 bases and J gave up 4 bases, with 24 bases separating them. CDR3 nucleotides: TGCGCCAGCAGCATTGGGGACCTCGGGACACTCTTTTACGAGCAGTACTTC. The encoded protein is CASSIGDLGTLFYEQYF.

This clone was seen a few times. The V and J genes are TRBV7-8 and TRBJ2-1, with 8 bases matching TRBD2. V dropped 5 bases and J dropped 9; count of bases not matched to a gene: 15. Germline lookup yields CDR1 SGHVS and CDR2 FQNEAQ. The CDR3 sequence is 16 residues long. The CDR3 protein is CASSGPGGQVSGEQFF. Here the CDR3 DNA reads TGTGCCAGCAGCGGCCCGGGGGGGCAAGTTAGTGGTGAGCAGTTCTTC. Drawing the rest from reference TRBV7-8 and TRBJ2-1, the complete variable domain is GAGVSQSPRYKVAKRGQDVALRCDPISGHVSLFWYQQALGQGPEFLTYFQNEAQLDKSGLPSDRFFAERPEGSVSTLKIQRTQQEDSAVYLCASSGPGGQVSGEQFFGPGTRLTVL.

The J gene is TRBJ1-3, the V gene TRBV10-3; D is undetermined. Trimming took 8 bases from V and 0 from J, leaving 14 bases between them. CDR1 is ENHRY, CDR2 SYGVKD, per germline. The CDR3 runs to 15 residues. The DNA of the CDR3 is TGTGCCATCTCCGGGAGGCCTGTCTCTGGAAACACCATATATTTT. This sequence encodes CAISGRPVSGNTIYF.

The chain links TRBV2 to TRBJ1-1; no definite D call. Germline-derived CDR1 and CDR2 are SNHLY and FYNNEI. With 1 base removed from V and 1 base from J, the gap between germline ends came to 10 bases. CDR3 length: 15 amino acids. In nucleotides, the CDR3 is TGTGCCAGCAGTGAAGTCAGGTTAAGGAACACTGAAGCTTTCTTT. Translating it yields CASSEVRLRNTEAFF. The variable domain in full, with the rest retrieved from reference TRBV2 and TRBJ1-1, is EPEVTQTPSHQVTQMGQEVILRCVPISNHLYFYWYRQILGQKVEFLVSFYNNEISEKSEIFDDQFSVERPDGSNFTLKIRSTKLEDSAMYFCASSEVRLRNTEAFFGQGTRLTVV.

The chain has TRBV29-1 and TRBJ2-1, with a possible D match to TRBD2 (5 bases). CDR1 SQVTM and CDR2 ANQGSEA come from the germline V gene. This CDR3 spans 13 amino acids. V was pared by 8 bases and J by 4 bases, with 15 bases between. The CDR3 spells CSTRPGDYNEQFF. In DNA form, the CDR3 reads TGCAGCACCCGGCCCGGGGATTACAATGAGCAGTTCTTC.

This sequence joins TRBV28 and TRBJ2-7; 7 bases line up with TRBD2. With V trimmed by 10 bases and J by 0 bases, 12 bases remained unmatched. This CDR3 has 15 amino acids. The germline V gene has CDR1 MDHEN and CDR2 SYDVKM. CDR3 DNA sequence: TGTGCCATCGCGACCGGGACTACTACCTCCTACGAGCAGTACTTC. Residues: CAIATGTTTSYEQYF.

In its sample, this clone was seen a few times. The chain has TRBV7-9 and TRBJ1-6, with TRBD1 matching 7 bases. V was pared by 7 bases and J by 0 bases, with 3 bases of the junction left unmatched. The CDR3 length is 15 residues. Germline-derived CDR1 and CDR2 are SEHNR and FQNEAQ (reference sequence). The CDR3 here is CASTTGTSYNSPLHF. The CDR3, as DNA: TGTGCCAGCACGACAGGGACCTCCTATAATTCACCCCTCCACTTT.

This clone was recorded a few times. Other DNA sequences from this sample encode an identical CDR3 as well. This chain uses TRBV7-2 with TRBJ2-5; 7 nucleotides match TRBD2. From germline, CDR1 is SGHTA and CDR2 FQGNSA. The trim removed 5 bases at V and 2 bases at J, leaving 17 bases unmatched. This CDR3 spans 18 amino acids. The CDR3 DNA reads TGTGCCAGCAGCCCCCCCGGGGGACTATCGGTGCTACAAGAGACCCAGTACTTC. Its protein product is CASSPPGGLSVLQETQYF.

This clone was seen a few times. This chain links TRBV5-4 with TRBJ2-3; 9 nucleotides match TRBD1. The CDR3 loop spans 17 amino acids. Germline loops: CDR1 SGHNT, CDR2 YYREEE (reference sequence). V lost 6 bases and J lost 0; bases outside the gene matches: 11. The CDR3 spells CASNLGTGRASTDTQYF. CDR3 DNA sequence: TGTGCCAGCAACCTGGGGACAGGGCGGGCTAGCACAGATACGCAGTATTTT.